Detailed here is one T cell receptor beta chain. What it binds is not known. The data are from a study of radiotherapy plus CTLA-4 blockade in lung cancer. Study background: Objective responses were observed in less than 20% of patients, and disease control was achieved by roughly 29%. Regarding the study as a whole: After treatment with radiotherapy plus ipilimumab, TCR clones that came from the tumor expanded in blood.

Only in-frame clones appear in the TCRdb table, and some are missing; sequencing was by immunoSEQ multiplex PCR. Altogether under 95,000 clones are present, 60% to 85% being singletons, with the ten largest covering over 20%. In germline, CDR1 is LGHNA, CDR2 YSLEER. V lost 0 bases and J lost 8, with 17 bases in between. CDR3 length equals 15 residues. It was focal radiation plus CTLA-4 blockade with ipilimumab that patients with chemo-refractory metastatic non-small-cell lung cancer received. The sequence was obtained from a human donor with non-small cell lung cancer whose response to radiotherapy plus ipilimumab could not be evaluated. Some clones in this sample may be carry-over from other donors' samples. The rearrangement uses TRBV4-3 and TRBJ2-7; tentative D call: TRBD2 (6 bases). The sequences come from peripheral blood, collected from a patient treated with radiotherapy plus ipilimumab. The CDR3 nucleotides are TGCGCCAGCAGCCAAGAAGGGGCTTCGGGCGGGAAGCAGTACTTC. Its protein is CASSQEGASGGKQYF.